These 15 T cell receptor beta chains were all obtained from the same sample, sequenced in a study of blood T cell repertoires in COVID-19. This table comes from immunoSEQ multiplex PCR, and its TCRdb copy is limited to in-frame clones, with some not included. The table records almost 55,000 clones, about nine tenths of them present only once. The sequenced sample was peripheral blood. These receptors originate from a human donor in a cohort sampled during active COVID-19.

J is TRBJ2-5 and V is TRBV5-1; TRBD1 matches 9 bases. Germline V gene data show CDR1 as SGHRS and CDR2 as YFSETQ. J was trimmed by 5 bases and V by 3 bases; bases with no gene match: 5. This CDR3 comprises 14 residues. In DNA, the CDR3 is TGCGCCAGCAGCTCCGGACAGGGGAAGGAGACCCAGTACTTC. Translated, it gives CASSSGQGKETQYF.

The CDR3 here is CASSYGGALAALHF. In DNA form, the CDR3 reads TGTGCCAGCAGTTACGGGGGGGCCCTGGCGGCCCTCCACTTT. The J gene is TRBJ1-6, the V gene TRBV6-5, with a tentative D call TRBD1 (6 bases). V was clipped by 2 bases and J by 14 bases, with 16 bases between them. The CDR3 has 14 residues. Germline CDR1 MNHEY, CDR2 SVGAGI.

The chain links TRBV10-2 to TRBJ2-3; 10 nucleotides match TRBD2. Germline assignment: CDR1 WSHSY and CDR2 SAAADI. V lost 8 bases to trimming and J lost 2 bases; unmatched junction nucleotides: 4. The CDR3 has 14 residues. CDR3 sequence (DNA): TGCGCCAGCTTACTAGCGGGGATCACAGATACGCAGTATTTT. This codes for CASLLAGITDTQYF.

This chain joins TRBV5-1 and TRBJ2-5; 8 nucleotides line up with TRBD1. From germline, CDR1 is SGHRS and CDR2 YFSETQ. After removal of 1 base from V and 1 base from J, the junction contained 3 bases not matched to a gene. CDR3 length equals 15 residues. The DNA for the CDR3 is TGCGCCAGCAGCTTGCTCAGGGGGCTCCAAGAGACCCAGTACTTC. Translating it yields CASSLLRGLQETQYF.

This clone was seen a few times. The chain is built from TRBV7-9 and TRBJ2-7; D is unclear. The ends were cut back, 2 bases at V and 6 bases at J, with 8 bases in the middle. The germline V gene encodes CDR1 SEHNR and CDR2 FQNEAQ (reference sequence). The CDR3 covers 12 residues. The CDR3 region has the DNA TGTGCCAGCAGCTTATCTCCAGGCGAGCAGTACTTC. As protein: CASSLSPGEQYF.

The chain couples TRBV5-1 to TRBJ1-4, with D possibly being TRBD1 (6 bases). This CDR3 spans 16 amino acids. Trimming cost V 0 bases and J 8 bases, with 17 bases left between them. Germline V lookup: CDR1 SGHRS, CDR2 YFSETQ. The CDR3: CASSLAPQGGGEKLFF. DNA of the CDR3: TGCGCCAGCAGCTTGGCCCCCCAGGGAGGGGGGGAAAAACTGTTTTTT.

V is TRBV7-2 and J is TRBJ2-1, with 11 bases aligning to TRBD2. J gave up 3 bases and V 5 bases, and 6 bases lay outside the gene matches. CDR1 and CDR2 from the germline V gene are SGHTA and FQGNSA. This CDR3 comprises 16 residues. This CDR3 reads CASSQWGLAVYNEQFF. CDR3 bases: TGTGCCAGCAGCCAATGGGGACTAGCGGTCTACAATGAGCAGTTCTTC.

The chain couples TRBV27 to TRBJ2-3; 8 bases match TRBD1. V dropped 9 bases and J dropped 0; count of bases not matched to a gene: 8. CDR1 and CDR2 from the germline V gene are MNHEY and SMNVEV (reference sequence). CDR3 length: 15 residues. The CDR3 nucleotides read TGTGCCAGTTCTGGACAGGGCCATAGCACAGATACGCAGTATTTT. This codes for CASSGQGHSTDTQYF.

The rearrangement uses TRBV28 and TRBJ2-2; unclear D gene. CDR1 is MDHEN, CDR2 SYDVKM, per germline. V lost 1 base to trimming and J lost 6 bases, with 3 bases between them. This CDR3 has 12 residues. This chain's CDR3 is CASSLSSGELFF. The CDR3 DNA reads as TGTGCCAGCAGTTTATCGTCCGGGGAGCTGTTTTTT.

CDR3 in amino acids: CATQREWGEQFF. CDR3 DNA: TGTGCCACCCAGCGGGAGTGGGGTGAGCAGTTCTTC. V is TRBV27 and J is TRBJ2-1; 8 bases are a match to TRBD2. J gave up 9 bases and V 10 bases, and 8 bases lay outside the gene matches. Germline V gene sequence: CDR1 MNHEY, CDR2 SMNVEV (reference sequence). There are 12 residues in the CDR3.

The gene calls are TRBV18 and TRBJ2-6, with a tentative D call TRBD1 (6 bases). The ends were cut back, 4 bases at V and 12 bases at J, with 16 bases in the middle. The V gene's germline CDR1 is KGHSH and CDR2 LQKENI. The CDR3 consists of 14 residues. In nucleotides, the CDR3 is TGTGCCAGCTCACTTGCCGCTACAGGGTTCGTCCTGACTTTC. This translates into CASSLAATGFVLTF.

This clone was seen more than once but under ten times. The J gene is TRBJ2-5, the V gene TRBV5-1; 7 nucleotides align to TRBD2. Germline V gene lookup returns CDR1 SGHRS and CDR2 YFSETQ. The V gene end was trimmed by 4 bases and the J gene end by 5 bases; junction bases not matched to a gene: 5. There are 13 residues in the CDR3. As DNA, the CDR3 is TGCGCCAGCAGCCCCCGTAGCGGGGAGACCCAGTACTTC. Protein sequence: CASSPRSGETQYF. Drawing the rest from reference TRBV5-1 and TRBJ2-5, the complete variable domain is KAGVTQTPRYLIKTRGQQVTLSCSPISGHRSVSWYQQTPGQGLQFLFEYFSETQRNKGNFPGRFSGRQFSNSRSEMNVSTLELGDSALYLCASSPRSGETQYFGPGTRLLVL.

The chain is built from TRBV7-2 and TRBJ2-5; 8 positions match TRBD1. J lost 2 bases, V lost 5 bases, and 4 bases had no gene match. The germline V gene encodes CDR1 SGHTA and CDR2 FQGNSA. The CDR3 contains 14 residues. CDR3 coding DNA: TGTGCCAGCAGCCGCAGGGGGCTACAAGAGACCCAGTACTTC. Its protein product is CASSRRGLQETQYF.

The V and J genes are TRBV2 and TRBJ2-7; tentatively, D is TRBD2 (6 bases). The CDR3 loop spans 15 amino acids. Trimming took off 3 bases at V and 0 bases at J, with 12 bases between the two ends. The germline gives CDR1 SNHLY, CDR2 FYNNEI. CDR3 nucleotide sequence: TGTGCCAGCAGTGACTCAGCGGGCGTCTCCTACGAGCAGTACTTC. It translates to CASSDSAGVSYEQYF.

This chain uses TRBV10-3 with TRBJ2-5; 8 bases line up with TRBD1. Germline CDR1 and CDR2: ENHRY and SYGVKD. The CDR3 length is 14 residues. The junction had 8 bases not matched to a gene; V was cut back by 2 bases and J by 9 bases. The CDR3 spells CAISEGQGGWAQYF. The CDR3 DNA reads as TGTGCCATCAGTGAGGGACAGGGTGGATGGGCCCAGTACTTC.